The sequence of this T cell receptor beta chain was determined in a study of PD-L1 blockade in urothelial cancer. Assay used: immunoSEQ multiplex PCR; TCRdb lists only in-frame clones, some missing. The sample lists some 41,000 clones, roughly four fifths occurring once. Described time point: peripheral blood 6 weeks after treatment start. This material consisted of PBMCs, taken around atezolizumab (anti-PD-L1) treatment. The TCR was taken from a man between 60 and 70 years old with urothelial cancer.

The CDR3 sequence: CASSLNPGENTEAFF. The DNA for the CDR3 is TGTGCCAGCAGCTTAAACCCAGGCGAGAACACTGAAGCTTTCTTT. The chain uses TRBV7-3 and TRBJ1-1; D call uncertain. Trimming took off 1 base at V and 1 base at J, with 10 bases between the two ends. Looked up from germline, CDR1 is SGHTA and CDR2 is FQGTGA. This CDR3 contains 15 residues.